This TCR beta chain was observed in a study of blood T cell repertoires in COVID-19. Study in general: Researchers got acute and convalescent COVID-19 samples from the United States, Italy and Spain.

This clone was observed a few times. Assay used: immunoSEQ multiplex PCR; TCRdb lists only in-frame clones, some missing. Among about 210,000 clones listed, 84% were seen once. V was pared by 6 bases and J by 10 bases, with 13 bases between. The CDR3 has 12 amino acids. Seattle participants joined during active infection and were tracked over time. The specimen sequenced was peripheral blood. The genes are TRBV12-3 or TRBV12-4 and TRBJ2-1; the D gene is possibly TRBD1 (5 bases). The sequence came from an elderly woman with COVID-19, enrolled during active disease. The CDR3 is CASRSRAGEQFF. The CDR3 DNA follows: TGTGCCAGCAGGAGCCGAGCAGGGGAGCAGTTCTTC.